This paragraph reports one T cell receptor (beta chain). The source of the sample is a study of control samples from healthy donors and cancer patients. This CDR3 has 14 amino acids. Deletions cut 6 bases from V and 1 base from J, with 10 bases between. Germline V CDR1 and CDR2: LNHDA, SQIVND (reference sequence). Method: immunoSEQ multiplex PCR; TCRdb's copy keeps in-frame clones and lacks some. The table records around 75,000 clones, approximately 92% of them present only once. This TCR derives from a woman aged 60-75 years in good health. The sample comprised blood. The gene calls are TRBV19 and TRBJ1-5, with a tentative D call TRBD1 (5 bases). The DNA for the CDR3 is TGTGCCAGTAGCTTCCGGGACAGCAATCAGCCCCAGCATTTT. Translated, it gives CASSFRDSNQPQHF.